This T cell receptor (beta chain) was recorded in a study of blood T cell repertoires in COVID-19. Per the original data handling: Counts of nucleated cells, estimated from reference gene primer amplification, were obtained. TCRdb's copy holds only in-frame clones and misses some; the assay was immunoSEQ multiplex PCR. V and J calls and clone size are as listed in that table; D and trimming were resolved from the DNA. Here the sample spans about 110,000 clones, about 84% being singletons. The sequence was obtained from a woman aged 55-70 years with acute or convalescent COVID-19. The sequencing sample was made of peripheral blood.

CDR3 nucleotides: TGTGCCAGCAGTCTATCCCTAGATTCGCTAGCGGGAGGATCCTACGAGCAGTACTTC. Its translation is CASSLSLDSLAGGSYEQYF. The J gene is TRBJ2-7, the V gene TRBV28; 11 bases line up with TRBD2. The CDR3 extends over 19 amino acids. Germline lookup yields CDR1 MDHEN and CDR2 SYDVKM. J lost 1 base, V lost 5 bases, and 16 bases had no gene match.